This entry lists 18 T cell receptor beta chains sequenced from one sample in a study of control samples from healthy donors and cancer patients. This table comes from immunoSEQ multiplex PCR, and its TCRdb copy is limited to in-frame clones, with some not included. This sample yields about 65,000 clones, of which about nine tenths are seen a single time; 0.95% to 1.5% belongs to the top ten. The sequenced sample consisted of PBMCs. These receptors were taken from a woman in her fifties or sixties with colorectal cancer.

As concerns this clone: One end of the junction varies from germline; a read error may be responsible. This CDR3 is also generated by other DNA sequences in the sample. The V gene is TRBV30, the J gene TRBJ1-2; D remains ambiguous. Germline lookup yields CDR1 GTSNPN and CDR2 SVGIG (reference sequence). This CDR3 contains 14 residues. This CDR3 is CAWRVHRAVYGYTF. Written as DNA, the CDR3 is TGTGCCTGGAGGGTCCACCGGGCCGTCTATGGCTACACTTTC.

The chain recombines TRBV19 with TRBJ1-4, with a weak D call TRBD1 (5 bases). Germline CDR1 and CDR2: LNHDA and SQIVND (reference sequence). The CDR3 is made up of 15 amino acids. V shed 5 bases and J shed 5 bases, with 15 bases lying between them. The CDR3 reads CASSPRARGNEKLFF. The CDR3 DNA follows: TGTGCCAGTAGTCCCCGAGCAAGGGGAAATGAAAAACTGTTTTTT. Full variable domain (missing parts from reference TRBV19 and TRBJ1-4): DGGITQSPKYLFRKEGQNVTLSCEQNLNHDAMYWYRQDPGQGLRLIYYSQIVNDFQKGDIAEGYSVSREKKESFPLTVTSAQKNPTAFYLCASSPRARGNEKLFFGSGTQLSVL.

CDR3: CASSFPGAEYQPQHF. CDR3 in DNA: TGTGCCAGCAGTTTCCCCGGGGCAGAGTATCAGCCCCAGCATTTT. V usage is TRBV6-6 and J usage is TRBJ1-5; D might be TRBD1 (5 bases). V shed 4 bases and J shed 5 bases, with 15 bases lying between them. This CDR3 has 15 amino acids. Germline assignment: CDR1 MNHNY and CDR2 SVGAGI (reference sequence).

The CDR3 sequence: CASSPRGDRSSYNEQFF. CDR3 DNA: TGTGCCAGCAGCCCTAGGGGAGACCGAAGCTCCTACAATGAGCAGTTCTTC. The chain carries TRBV13 and TRBJ2-1; D tentatively reads TRBD1 or TRBD2 (5 bases each). Germline loops: CDR1 PRHDT, CDR2 FYEKMQ (reference sequence). There are 17 residues in the CDR3. V was trimmed by 5 bases and J by 0 bases, leaving 17 bases between them.

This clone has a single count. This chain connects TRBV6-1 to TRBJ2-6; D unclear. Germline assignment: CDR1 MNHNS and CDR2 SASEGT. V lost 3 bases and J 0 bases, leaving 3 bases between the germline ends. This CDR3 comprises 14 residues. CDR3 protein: CASSESSGANVLTF. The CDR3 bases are TGTGCCAGCAGTGAGAGCTCTGGGGCCAACGTCCTGACTTTC.

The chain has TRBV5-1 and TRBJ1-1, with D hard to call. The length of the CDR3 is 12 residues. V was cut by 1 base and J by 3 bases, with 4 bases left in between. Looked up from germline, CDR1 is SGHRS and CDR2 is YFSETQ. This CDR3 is CASSLSDTEAFF. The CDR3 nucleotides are TGCGCCAGCAGCTTGAGCGACACTGAAGCTTTCTTT.

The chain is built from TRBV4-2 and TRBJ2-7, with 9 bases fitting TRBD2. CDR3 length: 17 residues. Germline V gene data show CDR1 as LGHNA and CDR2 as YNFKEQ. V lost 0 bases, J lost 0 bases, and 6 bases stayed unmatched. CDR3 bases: TGTGCCAGCAGCCAAGACGTTCGTAGCGGGAGCTCCTACGAGCAGTACTTC. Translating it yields CASSQDVRSGSSYEQYF.

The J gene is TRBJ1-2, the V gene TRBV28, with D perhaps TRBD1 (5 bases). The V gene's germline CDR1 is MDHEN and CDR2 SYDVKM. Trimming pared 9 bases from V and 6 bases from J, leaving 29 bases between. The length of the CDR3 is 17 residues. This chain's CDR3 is CASRTYGGGWKKDGYTF. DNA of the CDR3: TGTGCCAGTCGAACTTATGGGGGGGGTTGGAAAAAGGATGGCTACACCTTC.

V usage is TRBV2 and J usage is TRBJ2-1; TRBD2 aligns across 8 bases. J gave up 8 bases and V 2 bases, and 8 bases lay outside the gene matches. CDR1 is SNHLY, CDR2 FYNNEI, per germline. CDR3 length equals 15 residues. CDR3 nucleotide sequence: TGTGCCAGCAGTGAATTTGGACTAGCTGGGGATGAGCAGTTCTTC. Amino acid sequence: CASSEFGLAGDEQFF.

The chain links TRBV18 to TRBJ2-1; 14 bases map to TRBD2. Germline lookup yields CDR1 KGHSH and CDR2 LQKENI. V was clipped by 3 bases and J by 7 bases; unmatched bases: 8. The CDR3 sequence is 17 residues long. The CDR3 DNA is TGTGCCAGCTCACCGAAAAGACTAGCGGGAGGGAGTAATGAGCAGTTCTTC. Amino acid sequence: CASSPKRLAGGSNEQFF. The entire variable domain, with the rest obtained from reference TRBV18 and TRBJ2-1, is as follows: NAGVMQNPRHLVRRRGQEARLRCSPMKGHSHVYWYRQLPEEGLKFMVYLQKENIIDESGMPKERFSAEFPKEGPSILRIQQVVRGDSAAYFCASSPKRLAGGSNEQFFGPGTRLTVL.

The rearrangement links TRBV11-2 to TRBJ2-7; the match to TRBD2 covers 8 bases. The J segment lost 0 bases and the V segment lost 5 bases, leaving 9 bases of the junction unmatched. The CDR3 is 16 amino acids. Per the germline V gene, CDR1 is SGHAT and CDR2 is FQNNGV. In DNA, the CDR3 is TGTGCCAGCAGCAAAGGGACGACTAGCGTCTCCTACGAGCAGTACTTC. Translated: CASSKGTTSVSYEQYF.

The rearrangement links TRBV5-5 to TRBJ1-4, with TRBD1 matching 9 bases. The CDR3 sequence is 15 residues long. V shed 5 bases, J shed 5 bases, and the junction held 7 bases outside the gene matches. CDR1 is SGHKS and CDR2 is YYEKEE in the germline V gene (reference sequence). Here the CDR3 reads CASSRGQGGNEKLFF. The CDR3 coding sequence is TGTGCCAGCAGTCGGGGACAGGGTGGGAATGAAAAACTGTTTTTT.

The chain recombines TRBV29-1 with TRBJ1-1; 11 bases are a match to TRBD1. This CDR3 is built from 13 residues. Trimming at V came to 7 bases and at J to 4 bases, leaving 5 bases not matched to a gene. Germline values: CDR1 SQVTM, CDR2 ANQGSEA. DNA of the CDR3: TGCAGCGCGGGACAGGGGGTGTCCACTGAAGCTTTCTTT. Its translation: CSAGQGVSTEAFF.

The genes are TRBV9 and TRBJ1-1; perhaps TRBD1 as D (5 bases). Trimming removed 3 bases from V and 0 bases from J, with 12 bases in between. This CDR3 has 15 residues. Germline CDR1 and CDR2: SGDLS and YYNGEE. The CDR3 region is CASSADGAMNTEAFF. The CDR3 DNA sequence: TGTGCCAGCAGCGCCGACGGGGCGATGAACACTGAAGCTTTCTTT.

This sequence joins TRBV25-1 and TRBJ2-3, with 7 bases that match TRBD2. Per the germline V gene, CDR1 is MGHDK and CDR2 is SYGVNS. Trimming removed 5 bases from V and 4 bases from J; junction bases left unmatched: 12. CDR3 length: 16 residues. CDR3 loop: CASSPPVGGRADTQYF. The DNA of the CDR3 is TGTGCCAGCAGTCCCCCGGTGGGGGGGAGGGCAGATACGCAGTATTTT.

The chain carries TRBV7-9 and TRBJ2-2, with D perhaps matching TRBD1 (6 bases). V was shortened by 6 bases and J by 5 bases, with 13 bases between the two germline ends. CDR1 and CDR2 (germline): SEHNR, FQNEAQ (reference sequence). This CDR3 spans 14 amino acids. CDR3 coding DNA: TGTGCCAGCAGGTCCAACAGGGCTACCGGGGAGCTGTTTTTT. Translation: CASRSNRATGELFF. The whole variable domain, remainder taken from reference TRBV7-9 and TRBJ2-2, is DTGVSQNPRHKITKRGQNVTFRCDPISEHNRLYWYRQTLGQGPEFLTYFQNEAQLEKSRLLSDRFSAERPKGSFSTLEIQRTEQGDSAMYLCASRSNRATGELFFGEGSRLTVL.

DNA for the CDR3: TGTGCCAGCAGCGTGAGAAGGAACACCGTGAACACTGAAGCTTTCTTT. Amino acids: CASSVRRNTVNTEAFF. The gene calls are TRBV21-1 and TRBJ1-1. TRBV21-1 is designated a pseudogene. The CDR3 length is 16 residues.

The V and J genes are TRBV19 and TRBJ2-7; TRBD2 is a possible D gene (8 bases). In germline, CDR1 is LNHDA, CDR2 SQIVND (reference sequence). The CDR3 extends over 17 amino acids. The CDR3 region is CDRQGLVFPSGGVEQYF. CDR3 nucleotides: TGTGATCGACAGGGACTAGTTTTTCCCTCGGGTGGTGTCGAGCAGTACTTC. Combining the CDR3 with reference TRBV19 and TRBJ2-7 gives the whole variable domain DGGITQSPKYLFRKEGQNVTLSCEQNLNHDAMYWYRQDPGQGLRLIYYSQIVNDFQKGDIAEGYSVSREKKESFPLTVTSAQKNPTAFYLCDRQGLVFPSGGVEQYFGPGTRLTVT.